Given below is one T cell receptor beta chain in context. The CDR3 covers 15 residues. V shed 5 bases, J shed 2 bases, and the junction held 8 bases outside the gene matches. The germline gives CDR1 MDHEN, CDR2 SYDVKM. The table came from immunoSEQ multiplex PCR; TCRdb's copy has only in-frame clones and leaves some out. The sample holds about 70,000 clones, approximately 80% seen once. The sample comes from a study of blood T cell repertoires in COVID-19. The sample was peripheral blood. This receptor was obtained from a man between 65 and 85 years old who had recovered from COVID-19. The chain is built from TRBV28 and TRBJ2-5; 7 bases are a match to TRBD1. CDR3 sequence reads: CASSPLRDRQETQYF. In nucleotides, the CDR3 is TGTGCCAGCAGTCCCCTCCGGGACAGACAAGAGACCCAGTACTTC.